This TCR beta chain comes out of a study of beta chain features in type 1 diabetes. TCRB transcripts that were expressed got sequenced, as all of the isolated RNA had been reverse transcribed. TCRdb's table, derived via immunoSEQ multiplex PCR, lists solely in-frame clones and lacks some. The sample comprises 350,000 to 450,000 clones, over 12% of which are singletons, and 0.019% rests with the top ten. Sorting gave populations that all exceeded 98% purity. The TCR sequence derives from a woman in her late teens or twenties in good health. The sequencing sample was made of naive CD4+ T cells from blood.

As DNA, the CDR3 is TGTGCCTGGAGTTTCTTAGATGGCTACACCTTC. It is translated as CAWSFLDGYTF. This chain uses TRBV30 with TRBJ1-2, with no clear D. CDR1 GTSNPN and CDR2 SVGIG come from the germline V gene (reference sequence). This CDR3 region has 11 residues. V was cut by 2 bases and J by 6 bases, with 7 bases left in between.